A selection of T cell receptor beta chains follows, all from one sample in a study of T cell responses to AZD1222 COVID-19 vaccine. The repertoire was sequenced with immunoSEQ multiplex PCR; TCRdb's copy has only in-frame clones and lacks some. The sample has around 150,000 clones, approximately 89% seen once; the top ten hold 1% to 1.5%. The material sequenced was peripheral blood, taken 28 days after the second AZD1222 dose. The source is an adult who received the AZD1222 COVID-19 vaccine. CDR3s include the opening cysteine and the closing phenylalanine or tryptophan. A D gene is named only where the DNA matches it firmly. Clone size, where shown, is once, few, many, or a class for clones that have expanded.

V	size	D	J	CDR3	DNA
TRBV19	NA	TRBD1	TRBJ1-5	CASSTRTGDYLSPQHF	TGTGCCAGTAGTACCCGGACAGGGGATTACCTTTCACCCCAGCATTTT
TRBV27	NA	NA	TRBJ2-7	CASSFGDEQYF	TGTGCCAGCAGTTTTGGGGACGAGCAGTACTTC
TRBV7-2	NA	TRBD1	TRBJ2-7	CASSLSPGQGYEQYF	TGTGCCAGCAGCCTATCGCCGGGACAGGGCTACGAGCAGTACTTC
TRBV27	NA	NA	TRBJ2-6	CASSSQGSGANVLTF	TGTGCCAGCTCAAGCCAGGGATCTGGGGCCAACGTCCTGACTTTC
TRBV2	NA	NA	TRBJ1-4	CASLWAYNEKLFF	TGTGCCAGCCTATGGGCTTATAATGAAAAACTGTTTTTT
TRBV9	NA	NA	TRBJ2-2	CASSVEGHGAGSTGELFF	TGTGCCAGCAGCGTAGAGGGGCATGGTGCGGGGTCCACCGGGGAGCTGTTTTTT
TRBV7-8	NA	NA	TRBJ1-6	CASSGRDGPNSPPFNLPLHF	TGTGCCAGCAGCGGCCGGGACGGACCTAATTCACCACCGTTTAATTTACCCCTCCACTTT
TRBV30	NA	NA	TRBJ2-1	CACYANEQFF	TGTGCCTGCTATGCAAATGAGCAGTTCTTC
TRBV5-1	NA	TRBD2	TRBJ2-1	CASSLGGLAGYEDQFF	TGCGCCAGCAGCTTGGGGGGACTAGCGGGGTATGAAGATCAGTTCTTC
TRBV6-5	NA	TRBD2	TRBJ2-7	CASSYSREGQNEQYF	TGTGCCAGCAGTTACTCGCGGGAGGGCCAGAACGAGCAGTACTTC
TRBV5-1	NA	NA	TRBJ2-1	CASSLQGGHEQFF	TGCGCCAGCAGCTTACAGGGAGGACATGAGCAGTTCTTC
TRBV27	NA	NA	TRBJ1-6	CASSFLGGGSPLHF	TGTGCCAGCAGTTTCCTAGGCGGGGGTTCACCCCTCCACTTT
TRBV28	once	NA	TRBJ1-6	CASSSPADYSPLHF	TGTGCCAGCAGTTCCCCGGCGGATTACTCACCCCTCCACTTT
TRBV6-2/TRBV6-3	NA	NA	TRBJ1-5	CASSPSVLSQPQHF	TGTGCCAGCAGCCCGTCGGTTTTATCCCAGCCCCAGCATTTT
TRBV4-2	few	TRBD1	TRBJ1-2	CASSQEGQGVGYTF	TGTGCCAGCAGCCAAGAAGGGCAGGGGGTCGGCTACACCTTC
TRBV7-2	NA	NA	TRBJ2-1	CASRYTGFAYNEQFF	TGTGCCAGCAGATACACAGGGTTCGCGTACAATGAGCAGTTCTTC
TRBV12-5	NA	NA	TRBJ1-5	CASVRTGSNQPQHF	TGTGCTAGTGTTCGGACTGGTAGCAATCAGCCCCAGCATTTT
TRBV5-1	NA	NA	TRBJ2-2	CASSLGQLNTGELFF	TGCGCCAGCAGCTTGGGTCAGCTGAACACCGGGGAGCTGTTTTTT
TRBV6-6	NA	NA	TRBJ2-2	CASSHARVEELFF	TGTGCCAGCAGCCACGCCAGGGTGGAGGAGCTGTTTTTT
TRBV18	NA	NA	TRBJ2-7	CASSPPETVSYEQYF	TGTGCCAGCTCACCTCCCGAGACGGTCTCCTACGAGCAGTACTTC
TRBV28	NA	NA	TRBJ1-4	CASSRTATNEKLFF	TGTGCCAGCAGTCGGACCGCAACTAATGAAAAACTGTTTTTT
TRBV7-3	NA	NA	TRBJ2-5	CASSFNRAETQYF	TGTGCCAGCAGCTTCAACCGGGCGGAGACCCAGTACTTC
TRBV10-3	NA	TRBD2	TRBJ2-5	CAISGTSGGSQETQYF	TGTGCCATCAGTGGGACTAGCGGGGGGTCCCAAGAGACCCAGTACTTC
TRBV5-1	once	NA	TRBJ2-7	CASSLAGHNEQYF	TGCGCCAGCAGCTTGGCAGGGCATAACGAGCAGTACTTC
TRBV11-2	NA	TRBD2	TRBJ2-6	CASTRGLAGGPGANVLTF	TGTGCCAGCACCCGAGGCCTAGCGGGAGGGCCTGGGGCCAACGTCCTGACTTTC
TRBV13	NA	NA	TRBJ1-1	CASLRGRYTEAFF	TGTGCCAGCTTAAGGGGTCGGTACACTGAAGCTTTCTTT
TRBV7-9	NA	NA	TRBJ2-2	CASSLRKASNTGELFF	TGTGCCAGCAGCTTGCGAAAAGCTTCGAACACCGGGGAGCTGTTTTTT
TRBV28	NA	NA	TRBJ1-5	CASSLLVGGQPQHF	TGTGCCAGCAGTTTATTGGTGGGTGGTCAGCCCCAGCATTTT
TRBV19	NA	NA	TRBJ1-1	CASSIAGEISEAFF	TGTGCCAGTAGTATCGCAGGGGAGATTTCTGAAGCTTTCTTT
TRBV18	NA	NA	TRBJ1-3	CASSPQVGSGNTIYF	TGTGCCAGCTCACCACAAGTTGGTAGTGGAAACACCATATATTTT
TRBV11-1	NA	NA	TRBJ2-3	CASSPGRLVTDTQYF	TGTGCCAGCAGCCCGGGACGTTTAGTCACAGATACGCAGTATTTT
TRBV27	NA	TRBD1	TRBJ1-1	CASSRDSLWGTEAFF	TGTGCCAGCAGCCGGGACAGCCTTTGGGGGACTGAAGCTTTCTTT
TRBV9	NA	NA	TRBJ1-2	CASSEGANYGYTF	TGTGCCAGCAGCGAGGGGGCTAACTATGGCTACACCTTC
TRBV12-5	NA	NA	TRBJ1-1	CASVRGTEAFF	TGTGCTAGTGTAAGGGGGACTGAAGCTTTCTTT
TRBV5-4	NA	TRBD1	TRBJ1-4	CASSIDRGNEKLFF	TGTGCCAGCAGCATCGACAGGGGCAATGAAAAACTGTTTTTT
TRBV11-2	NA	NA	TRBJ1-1	CASSLFSQMNTEAFF	TGTGCCAGCAGCTTATTCTCTCAGATGAACACTGAAGCTTTCTTT
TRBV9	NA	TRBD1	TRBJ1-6	CASSIDPGQHSPLHF	TGTGCCAGCAGCATTGACCCGGGACAGCATTCACCCCTCCACTTT
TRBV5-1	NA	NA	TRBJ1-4	CASSLAGGKEDGTNEKLFF	TGCGCCAGCAGCTTAGCCGGAGGGAAGGAGGACGGAACTAATGAAAAACTGTTTTTT
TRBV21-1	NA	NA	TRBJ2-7	CASSKVSVYEQYF	TGTGCCAGCAGCAAAGTTTCGGTCTACGAGCAGTACTTC
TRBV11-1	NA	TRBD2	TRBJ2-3	CASNRAGGQDTQYF	TGTGCCAGCAACAGGGCGGGAGGGCAGGATACGCAGTATTTT
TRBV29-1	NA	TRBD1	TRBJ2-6	CSVALRPPGQVNPSGANVLTF	TGCAGCGTTGCTCTCAGACCCCCGGGACAGGTGAACCCCTCTGGGGCCAACGTCCTGACTTTC
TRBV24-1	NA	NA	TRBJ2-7	CATNHWEQYF	TGTGCCACCAATCATTGGGAGCAGTACTTC
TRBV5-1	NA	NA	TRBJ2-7	CASSFASSYEQYF	TGCGCCAGCAGCTTCGCCAGCTCCTACGAGCAGTACTTC
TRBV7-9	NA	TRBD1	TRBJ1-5	CASTAGTGDYSNQPQHF	TGTGCCAGCACCGCCGGGACAGGGGATTATAGCAATCAGCCCCAGCATTTT
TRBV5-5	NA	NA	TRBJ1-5	CASSLFDRINQPQHF	TGTGCCAGCAGCTTGTTCGACAGGATTAATCAGCCCCAGCATTTT
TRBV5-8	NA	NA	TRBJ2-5	CASSLGDGDQETQYF	TGTGCCAGCAGCTTGGGAGACGGAGACCAAGAGACCCAGTACTTC